The 6 T cell receptor beta chains listed next were all sequenced from one sample in a study of PD-L1 blockade in urothelial cancer. This sample's time point: peripheral blood 6 weeks after treatment start. The protocol was immunoSEQ multiplex PCR, while the TCRdb copy is restricted to in-frame clones and leaves out a portion. Of around 80,000 clones listed, approximately 90% are singletons. The specimen comprised PBMCs, sampled around atezolizumab (anti-PD-L1) treatment. Source of these receptors: a woman older than 75 with urothelial cancer.

The chain combines TRBV4-2 with TRBJ2-7; D not certain. CDR1 is LGHNA, CDR2 YNFKEQ, per germline. V was shortened by 0 bases and J by 0 bases, with 15 bases between the two germline ends. This CDR3 region has 17 residues. The CDR3 spells CASSQEFRSAYSYEQYF. The CDR3 DNA is TGTGCCAGCAGCCAAGAATTCCGGAGCGCCTACTCCTACGAGCAGTACTTC.

This clone was counted only a few times. This sequence joins TRBV7-8 and TRBJ2-1, with 7 bases lining up with TRBD2. The ends lost 1 base at V and 3 bases at J; junction bases unmatched: 12. Germline V CDR1 and CDR2: SGHVS, FQNEAQ. CDR3 length equals 18 residues. The CDR3 region is CASSLGRVASGNYNEQFF. The CDR3 DNA follows: TGTGCCAGCAGCTTAGGTCGGGTGGCTAGCGGAAACTACAATGAGCAGTTCTTC.

The rearrangement links TRBV7-2 to TRBJ2-7; D unresolved. Trimming shortened V by 6 bases and J by 1 base, and 13 bases separated the two germline ends. CDR1 is SGHTA, CDR2 FQGNSA, per germline. The CDR3 is made up of 14 amino acids. The CDR3 is CASSRRQVSYEQYF. For the CDR3, the DNA is TGTGCCAGCAGTCGTAGACAAGTTTCCTACGAGCAGTACTTC.

The chain has TRBV28 and TRBJ2-7; 9 bases fit TRBD2. The CDR3 is 17 residues long. The J segment lost 1 base and the V segment lost 7 bases, leaving 14 bases of the junction unmatched. The germline V gene has CDR1 MDHEN and CDR2 SYDVKM. Here the CDR3 reads CASTPAGGRAGSYEQYF. Written as DNA, the CDR3 is TGTGCCAGCACTCCCGCCGGCGGGAGGGCCGGTTCCTACGAGCAGTACTTC. Based on the CDR3 plus reference TRBV28 and TRBJ2-7, the full variable domain is DVKVTQSSRYLVKRTGEKVFLECVQDMDHENMFWYRQDPGLGLRLIYFSYDVKMKEKGDIPEGYSVSREKKERFSLILESASTNQTSMYLCASTPAGGRAGSYEQYFGPGTRLTVT.

The V call is TRBV7-2, the J call TRBJ2-7, with a weak D call TRBD2 (6 bases). V lost 1 base to trimming and J lost 2 bases, with 15 bases between them. In germline, CDR1 is SGHTA, CDR2 FQGNSA. The CDR3 spans 16 residues. The CDR3 reads CASSLGGGAGTYEQYF. CDR3 DNA: TGTGCCAGCAGCTTAGGTGGGGGTGCGGGAACCTACGAGCAGTACTTC.

The genes are TRBV28 and TRBJ2-1; TRBD2 is a possible D gene (7 bases). Germline V gene data show CDR1 as MDHEN and CDR2 as SYDVKM. Trimming left V 2 bases short and J 6 bases short, with 14 bases between. The CDR3 consists of 15 residues. This CDR3 is CASSLPRGGSNEQFF. CDR3 DNA: TGTGCCAGCAGTTTACCCAGGGGCGGGAGCAATGAGCAGTTCTTC.